This TCR beta chain was identified in a study of cytomegalovirus exposure and HLA in healthy donors. PCR was performed using 60 Vbeta and 13 Jbeta primers. This table comes from immunoSEQ multiplex PCR, and its TCRdb copy is limited to in-frame clones, with some not included. This sample has 150,000 to 200,000 clones, with 60% to 80% found just once. CDR1 and CDR2 from the germline V gene are MNHEY and SMNVEV (reference sequence). CDR3 size: 13 residues. For this clone: One end of the junction does not line up with germline, which may come from a read error. Distinct nucleotide sequences in the sample also encode this CDR3.

The sequenced sample was PBMCs. V usage is TRBV27 and J usage is TRBJ2-7; perhaps TRBD1 as D (6 bases). The TCR comes from a woman aged 50 to 60 in good health and CMV-seropositive. CDR3 nucleotides: TGTGCCAGCAGCTACAGGGTATCCTACGAGCAGTACTTT. It is translated as CASSYRVSYEQYF.